These 10 T cell receptor beta chains share one sample of origin, sequenced in a study of cytomegalovirus exposure and HLA in healthy donors. Profiling relied on immunoSEQ multiplex PCR, and the TCRdb table lists in-frame clones only, not all of them. The data hold around 50,000 clones, with roughly 94% observed a single time. What was sequenced was PBMCs. The receptors originated from a woman between 18 and 29 years old in good health and CMV-seropositive.

The rearrangement uses TRBV25-1 and TRBJ2-5; 8 bases align to TRBD2. V shed 4 bases, J shed 1 base, and the junction held 5 bases outside the gene matches. The CDR3 totals 15 residues. Germline CDR1 is MGHDK and CDR2 is SYGVNS. In DNA, the CDR3 is TGTGCCAGCAGTGCCCCTCTAGCGGGCCAAGAGACCCAGTACTTC. As protein: CASSAPLAGQETQYF.

The chain is built from TRBV7-6 and TRBJ2-6; no definite D call. CDR3 length equals 14 residues. Germline V gives CDR1 SGHVS, CDR2 FNYEAQ. Trimming removed 6 bases at V and 3 bases at J, with 9 bases between. The CDR3 DNA follows: TGTGCCAGCAGTTCTATCTATGGGGCCAACGTCCTGACTTTC. Its translation: CASSSIYGANVLTF.

The chain uses TRBV7-2 and TRBJ2-1; 10 bases line up with TRBD2. The CDR3 covers 15 residues. CDR1 is SGHTA, CDR2 FQGNSA, per germline. V gave up 1 base and J gave up 6 bases; unmatched junction bases: 3. In nucleotides, the CDR3 is TGTGCCAGCAGCTTAGGGCCTAGCGGGAGCAATGAGCAGTTCTTC. It specifies CASSLGPSGSNEQFF.

The table lists this clone with a count of one. The junction does not match germline at one end; this may be a read error. V gene TRBV7-7 combines with J gene TRBJ2-7, with a tentative D call TRBD1 (6 bases). The CDR3 loop spans 15 amino acids. Germline V lookup: CDR1 SSHAT, CDR2 FNYEAQ (reference sequence). Here the CDR3 DNA reads TGTGCTAGCAGCTTATACCCGACAGGCGACTACGAGCAGTACTTC. Its translation: CASSLYPTGDYEQYF.

The gene calls are TRBV5-8 and TRBJ2-7; D gene unclear. This CDR3 comprises 14 residues. Trimming left V 2 bases short and J 1 base short, with 10 bases between. Germline V gene data show CDR1 as SGHTS and CDR2 as YDEGEE. The chain's CDR3 is CASSLYDSSYEQYF. The CDR3 nucleotides read TGTGCCAGCAGCTTATATGACTCTTCCTACGAGCAGTACTTC.

This chain connects TRBV6-1 to TRBJ1-4; D may be TRBD1 (6 bases). The CDR3 sequence is 16 residues long. Trimming removed 0 bases at V and 7 bases at J, with 15 bases between. Germline CDR1 and CDR2: MNHNS and SASEGT. CDR3 nucleotide sequence: TGTGCCAGCAGTGAAGCTCAAACAGGGTGGAGTGAAAAACTGTTTTTT. Translating it yields CASSEAQTGWSEKLFF.

The rearrangement joins TRBV4-1 to TRBJ2-4; the match to TRBD2 covers 15 bases. CDR1 is MGHRA and CDR2 is YSYEKL in the germline V gene. Unmatched junction bases numbered 5, after V lost 1 base and J lost 10 bases. This CDR3 is built from 16 residues. Here the CDR3 reads CASSQGTSGRGGIQYF. The DNA of the CDR3 is TGCGCCAGCAGCCAAGGGACTAGCGGGAGGGGAGGGATTCAGTACTTC.

The chain carries TRBV6-1 and TRBJ1-2, with 8 bases that match TRBD1. Germline V gene data show CDR1 as MNHNS and CDR2 as SASEGT. V dropped 1 base and J dropped 4; count of bases not matched to a gene: 14. The CDR3 extends over 18 amino acids. CDR3 in amino acids: CASSEGWEDRGELYGYTF. The CDR3 DNA is TGTGCCAGCAGTGAAGGCTGGGAAGACAGGGGCGAGCTCTATGGCTACACCTTC.

This clone has a handful of counts. This chain uses TRBV9 with TRBJ1-3, with 7 bases fitting TRBD1. J was trimmed by 2 bases and V by 4 bases; bases with no gene match: 6. The CDR3 sequence is 15 residues long. The germline CDR1 and CDR2 sequences are SGDLS and YYNGEE. The CDR3 spells CASSTKTGTGNTIYF. In DNA form, the CDR3 reads TGTGCCAGCAGCACCAAGACAGGGACTGGAAACACCATATATTTT. Combining the CDR3 with reference TRBV9 and TRBJ1-3 gives the whole variable domain DSGVTQTPKHLITATGQRVTLRCSPRSGDLSVYWYQQSLDQGLQFLIQYYNGEERAKGNILERFSAQQFPDLHSELNLSSLELGDSALYFCASSTKTGTGNTIYFGEGSWLTVV.

This chain links TRBV5-1 with TRBJ2-1; 11 bases align to TRBD2. The trim removed 0 bases at V and 1 base at J, leaving 3 bases unmatched. Germline loops: CDR1 SGHRS, CDR2 YFSETQ. The CDR3 has 17 amino acids. CDR3 DNA sequence: TGCGCCAGCAGCTTGGTTGCTAGCGGGAGGTCCTACAATGAGCAGTTCTTC. Encoded protein: CASSLVASGRSYNEQFF.